This is a list of T cell receptor beta chains from one sample in a study of shared clonotypes between healthy human individuals. The repertoire was sequenced with immunoSEQ multiplex PCR; TCRdb's copy has only in-frame clones and lacks some. The table includes fewer than 700,000 clones, roughly four fifths detected once. What was sequenced was PBMCs. These receptor sequences come from a woman in her 40s in good health. Some clones in this sample may be carry-over from other donors' samples. The CDR3 runs from the conserved cysteine through the conserved F or W. The D gene is left open where the match is weak. The size entry is marked missing in some rows and otherwise reads once, few, many or a size class.

J,V,size,D,CDR3,DNA
TRBJ2-5,TRBV7-8,few,.,CASSLAGVETQYF,TGTGCCAGCAGCTTAGCGGGTGTGGAGACCCAGTACTTC
TRBJ2-5,TRBV11-2,.,.,CASSLNRETQYF,TGTGCCAGCAGCTTAAACCGGGAGACCCAGTACTTC
TRBJ2-7,TRBV28,once,.,CASRTPLTGEQYF,TGTGCCAGCAGAACTCCTCTAACAGGCGAGCAGTACTTC
TRBJ2-7,TRBV6-1,.,TRBD2,CASSGTSGSYEQYF,TGTGCCAGCAGTGGGACTAGCGGCTCCTACGAGCAGTACTTC
TRBJ2-5,TRBV2,once,TRBD1,CASRNRGETQYF,TGTGCCAGCAGAAACAGGGGAGAGACCCAGTACTTC
TRBJ2-7,TRBV29-1,.,TRBD1,CSVDEGGQGYEQYF,TGCAGCGTTGATGAGGGGGGACAGGGGTACGAGCAGTACTTC
TRBJ2-2,TRBV28,.,.,CASSQTGTSNTGELFF,TGTGCCAGCAGCCAAACCGGGACATCGAACACCGGGGAGCTGTTTTTT
TRBJ2-1,TRBV6-5,.,.,CASSYRVATPFSEQFF,TGTGCCAGCAGTTACAGAGTGGCTACCCCGTTTAGTGAGCAGTTCTTC
TRBJ2-5,TRBV11-2,.,.,CASSLGQETQYF,TGTGCCAGCAGCCTCGGACAAGAGACCCAGTACTTC
TRBJ2-2,TRBV7-3,once,.,CASSLGLAGELFF,TGTGCCAGCAGCTTAGGGCTCGCCGGGGAGCTGTTTTTT
TRBJ2-1,TRBV5-1,.,TRBD1,CASSSQGARDEQFF,TGCGCCAGCAGCTCCCAGGGGGCAAGGGATGAGCAGTTCTTC
TRBJ2-1,TRBV4-3,once,TRBD2,CASSQDPMASGPYNEQFF,TGCGCCAGCAGCCAAGATCCCATGGCTAGCGGACCCTACAATGAGCAGTTCTTC
TRBJ2-7,TRBV6-1,.,.,CASSPRFRSVKEYF,TGTGCCAGCAGCCCGAGGTTTCGTTCGGTTAAGGAGTACTTC
TRBJ2-7,TRBV27,.,TRBD2,CASRPGLAGTSEQYF,TGTGCCAGCAGGCCCGGACTAGCGGGAACTTCCGAGCAGTACTTC
TRBJ1-5,TRBV28,.,TRBD1,CASSGDREIQPQHF,TGTGCCAGCAGTGGGGACAGGGAAATTCAGCCCCAGCATTTT
TRBJ1-5,TRBV7-8,many,TRBD1,CASSSRDRGGYSNQPQHF,TGTGCCAGCAGCTCCCGGGACAGGGGAGGATATAGCAATCAGCCCCAGCATTTT
TRBJ1-2,TRBV7-3,.,.,CASSLGHREDGYTF,TGTGCCAGCAGCCTAGGTCACAGGGAGGATGGCTACACCTTC
TRBJ2-1,TRBV28,.,TRBD1,CASIGRGRNEQFF,TGTGCCAGCATCGGCAGGGGGCGGAATGAGCAGTTCTTC
TRBJ2-3,TRBV29-1,.,TRBD2,CSVESSGTDTQYF,TGCAGCGTTGAATCTAGCGGAACAGATACGCAGTATTTT
TRBJ2-1,TRBV11-1,.,TRBD2,CASSQLAGLYNEQFF,TGTGCCAGCAGCCAACTAGCGGGTCTTTACAATGAGCAGTTCTTC
TRBJ2-1,TRBV29-1,.,TRBD2,CSVGLLAGGPYNEQFF,TGCAGCGTGGGTTTACTAGCGGGAGGGCCGTACAATGAGCAGTTCTTC
TRBJ1-3,TRBV6-1,once,.,CASSDRDRNTIYF,TGTGCCAGCAGTGACAGGGATAGAAACACCATATATTTT
TRBJ2-1,TRBV7-9,once,.,CASSLSLSGAYNEQFF,TGTGCCAGCAGCTTAAGTCTTAGCGGAGCATACAATGAGCAGTTCTTC
TRBJ2-3,TRBV11-1,.,TRBD2,CASSSGGGWGTDTQYF,TGTGCCAGCAGCTCCGGGGGGGGATGGGGCACAGATACGCAGTATTTT
TRBJ1-2,TRBV10-3,.,.,CAISESGGNYGYTF,TGTGCCATCAGTGAGTCGGGGGGCAACTATGGCTACACCTTC
TRBJ1-1,TRBV6-5,few,.,CASSYVLESEAFF,TGTGCCAGCAGTTACGTTTTGGAGAGTGAAGCTTTCTTT
TRBJ2-3,TRBV7-3,once,.,CASSPEGAYTDTQYF,TGTGCCAGCAGCCCCGAAGGAGCCTACACAGATACGCAGTATTTT
TRBJ2-1,TRBV9,.,.,CASSVGRVKYNEQFF,TGTGCCAGCAGCGTAGGCCGGGTTAAATACAATGAGCAGTTCTTC
TRBJ2-3,TRBV7-2,.,TRBD2,CASSLTGTSQYF,TGTGCCAGCAGCCTTACCGGGACTAGTCAGTATTTT
TRBJ2-1,TRBV10-2,.,TRBD2,CASSESARETHSYNEQFF,TGCGCCAGCAGTGAGTCGGCGCGGGAGACACACTCCTACAATGAGCAGTTCTTC
TRBJ2-2,TRBV9,.,.,CASSARVGLAGELFF,TGTGCCAGCAGCGCCCGGGTGGGTTTAGCCGGGGAGCTGTTTTTT
TRBJ1-4,TRBV30,.,.,CAWARGPLEKLFF,TGTGCCTGGGCACGAGGTCCCCTTGAAAAACTGTTTTTT
TRBJ2-7,TRBV23-1,.,TRBD1,CASTSTGYRSYEQYF,TGCGCCAGCACCTCGACAGGGTACCGCTCCTACGAGCAGTACTTC
TRBJ2-1,TRBV11-2,.,.,CASSLTRVNNEQFF,TGTGCCAGCAGCTTAACTAGGGTTAACAATGAGCAGTTCTTC
TRBJ2-7,TRBV19,.,.,CASASTASSYEQYF,TGTGCCAGCGCTTCGACAGCATCCTCCTACGAGCAGTACTTC
TRBJ2-7,TRBV20-1,.,.,CSANQGGEQYF,TGCAGTGCCAATCAGGGTGGAGAGCAGTACTTC